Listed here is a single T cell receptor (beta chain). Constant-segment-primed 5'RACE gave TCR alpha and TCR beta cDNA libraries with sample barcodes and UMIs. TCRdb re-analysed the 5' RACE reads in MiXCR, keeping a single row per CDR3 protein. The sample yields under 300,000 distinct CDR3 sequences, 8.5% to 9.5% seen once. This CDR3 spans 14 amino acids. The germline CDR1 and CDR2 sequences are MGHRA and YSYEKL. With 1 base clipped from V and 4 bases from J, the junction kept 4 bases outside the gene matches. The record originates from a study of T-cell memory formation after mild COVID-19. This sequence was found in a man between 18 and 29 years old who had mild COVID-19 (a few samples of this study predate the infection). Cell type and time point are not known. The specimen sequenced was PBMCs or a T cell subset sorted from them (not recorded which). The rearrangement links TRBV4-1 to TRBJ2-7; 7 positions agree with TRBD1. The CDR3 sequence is CASSQVGTAYEQYF. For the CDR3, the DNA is TGCGCCAGCAGCCAAGTAGGGACAGCTTACGAGCAGTACTTC.